This T cell receptor beta chain emerged from a study of T cell responses to AZD1222 COVID-19 vaccine. Sequencing used immunoSEQ multiplex PCR; TCRdb keeps in-frame clones, though not all of them. The sample records about 110,000 clones, roughly 87% being singletons. The CDR3 is 16 residues long. The germline CDR1 and CDR2 sequences are SGHAT and FQNNGV. V shed 2 bases and J 0 bases; nucleotides not matched to a gene: 3. The receptor comes from an adult in good health. The sample here was peripheral blood, taken on day 0 of MenACWY control vaccination. The chain recombines TRBV11-2 with TRBJ2-2, with TRBD2 matching over 7 bases. In nucleotides, the CDR3 is TGTGCCAGCAGCTTAAGGCTAGCGGCGAACACCGGGGAGCTGTTTTTT. Translation gives CASSLRLAANTGELFF.